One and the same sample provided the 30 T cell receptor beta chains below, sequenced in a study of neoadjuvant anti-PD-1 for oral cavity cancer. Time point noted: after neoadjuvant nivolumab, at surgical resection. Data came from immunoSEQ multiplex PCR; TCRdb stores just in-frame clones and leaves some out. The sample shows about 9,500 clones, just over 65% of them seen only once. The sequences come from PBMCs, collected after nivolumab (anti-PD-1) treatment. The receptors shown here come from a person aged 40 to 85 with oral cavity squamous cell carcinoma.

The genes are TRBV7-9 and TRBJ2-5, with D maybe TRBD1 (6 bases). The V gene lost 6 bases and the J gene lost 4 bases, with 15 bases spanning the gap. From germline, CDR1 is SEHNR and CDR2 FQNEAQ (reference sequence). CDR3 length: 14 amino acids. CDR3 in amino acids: CASSLWGRGETQYF. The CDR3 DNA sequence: TGTGCCAGCAGTCTCTGGGGCAGGGGAGAGACCCAGTACTTC. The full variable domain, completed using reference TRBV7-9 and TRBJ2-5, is DTGVSQNPRHKITKRGQNVTFRCDPISEHNRLYWYRQTLGQGPEFLTYFQNEAQLEKSRLLSDRFSAERPKGSFSTLEIQRTEQGDSAMYLCASSLWGRGETQYFGPGTRLLVL.

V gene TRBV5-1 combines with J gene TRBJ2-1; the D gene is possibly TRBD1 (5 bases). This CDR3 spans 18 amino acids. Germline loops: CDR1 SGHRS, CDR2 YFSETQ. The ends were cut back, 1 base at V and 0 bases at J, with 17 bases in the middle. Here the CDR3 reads CASSLNQGSVGSYNEQFF. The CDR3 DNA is TGCGCCAGCAGCTTGAATCAGGGAAGCGTAGGCTCCTACAATGAGCAGTTCTTC.

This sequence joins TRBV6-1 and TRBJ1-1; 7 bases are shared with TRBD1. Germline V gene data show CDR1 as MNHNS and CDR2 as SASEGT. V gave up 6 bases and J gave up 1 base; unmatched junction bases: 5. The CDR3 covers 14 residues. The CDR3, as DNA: TGTGCCAGCAGACGACAGGGCGGGAACACTGAAGCTTTCTTT. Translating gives CASRRQGGNTEAFF.

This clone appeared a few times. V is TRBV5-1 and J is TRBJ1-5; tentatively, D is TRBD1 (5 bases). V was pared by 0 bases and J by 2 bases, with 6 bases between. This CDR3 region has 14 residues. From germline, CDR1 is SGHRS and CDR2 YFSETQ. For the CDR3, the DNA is TGCGCCAGCAGCTTGGTAGGGGGCAATCAGCCCCAGCATTTT. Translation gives CASSLVGGNQPQHF.

CDR3 loop: CASSSQGNNSPLHF. The CDR3 DNA reads as TGTGCCAGTAGTTCGCAGGGGAATAATTCACCCCTCCACTTT. The chain uses TRBV19 and TRBJ1-6; D perhaps matches TRBD1 (6 bases). Trimming took 5 bases from V and 5 from J, leaving 10 bases between them. The germline CDR1 and CDR2 sequences are LNHDA and SQIVND (reference sequence). The CDR3 loop spans 14 amino acids.

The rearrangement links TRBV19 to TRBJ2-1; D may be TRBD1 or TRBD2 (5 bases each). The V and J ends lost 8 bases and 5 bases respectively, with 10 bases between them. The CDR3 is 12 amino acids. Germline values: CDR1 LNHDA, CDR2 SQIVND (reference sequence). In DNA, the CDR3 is TGTGCCAGTCGAGGGGACCACAATGAGCAGTTCTTC. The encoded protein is CASRGDHNEQFF.

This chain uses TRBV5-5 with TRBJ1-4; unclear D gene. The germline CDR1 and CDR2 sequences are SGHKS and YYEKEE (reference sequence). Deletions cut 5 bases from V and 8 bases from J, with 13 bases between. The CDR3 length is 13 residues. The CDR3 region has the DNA TGTGCCAGCAGTCCCTCGCCAGACGAAAAACTGTTTTTT. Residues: CASSPSPDEKLFF. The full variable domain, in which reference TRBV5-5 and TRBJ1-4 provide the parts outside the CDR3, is DAGVTQSPTHLIKTRGQQVTLRCSPISGHKSVSWYQQVLGQGPQFIFQYYEKEERGRGNFPDRFSARQFPNYSSELNVNALLLGDSALYLCASSPSPDEKLFFGSGTQLSVL.

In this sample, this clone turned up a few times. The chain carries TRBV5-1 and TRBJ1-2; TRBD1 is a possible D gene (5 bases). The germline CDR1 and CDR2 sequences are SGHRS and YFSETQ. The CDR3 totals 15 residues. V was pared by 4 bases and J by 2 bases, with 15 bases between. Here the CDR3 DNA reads TGCGCCAGCAGCGCCCGGGACCCGGGAAACTATGGCTACACCTTC. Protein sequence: CASSARDPGNYGYTF.

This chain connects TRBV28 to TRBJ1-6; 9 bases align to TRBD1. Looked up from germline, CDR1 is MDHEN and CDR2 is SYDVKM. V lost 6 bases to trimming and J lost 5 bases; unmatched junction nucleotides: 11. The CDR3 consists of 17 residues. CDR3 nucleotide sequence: TGTGCCAGCAGCACAGACCGACAGGGGGGAAATAATTCACCCCTCCACTTT. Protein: CASSTDRQGGNNSPLHF.

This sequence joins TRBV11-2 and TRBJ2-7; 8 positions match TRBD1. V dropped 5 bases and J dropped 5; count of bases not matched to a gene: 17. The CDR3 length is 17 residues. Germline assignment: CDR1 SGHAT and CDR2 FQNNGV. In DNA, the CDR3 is TGTGCCAGCAGCCCCCCCCCGTTGGGACAGGAGGTCCACGAGCAGTACTTC. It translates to CASSPPPLGQEVHEQYF.

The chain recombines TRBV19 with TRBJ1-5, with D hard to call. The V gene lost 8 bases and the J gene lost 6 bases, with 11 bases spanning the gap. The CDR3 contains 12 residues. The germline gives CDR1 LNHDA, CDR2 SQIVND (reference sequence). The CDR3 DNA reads TGTGCCAGTGGGGTCGGGAGTCAGCCCCAGCATTTT. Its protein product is CASGVGSQPQHF.

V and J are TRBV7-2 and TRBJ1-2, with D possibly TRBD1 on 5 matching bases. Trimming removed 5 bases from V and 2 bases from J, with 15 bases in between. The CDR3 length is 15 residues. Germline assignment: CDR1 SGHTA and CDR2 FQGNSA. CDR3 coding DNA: TGTGCCAGCAGCCCCATGGGGGAACAGAACTATGGCTACACCTTC. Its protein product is CASSPMGEQNYGYTF.

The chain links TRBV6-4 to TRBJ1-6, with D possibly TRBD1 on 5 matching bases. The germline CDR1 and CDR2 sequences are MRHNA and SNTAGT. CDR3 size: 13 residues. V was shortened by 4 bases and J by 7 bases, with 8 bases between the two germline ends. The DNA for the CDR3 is TGTGCCAGCAGTGCAGGGTTCAATTCACCCCTCCACTTT. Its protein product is CASSAGFNSPLHF.

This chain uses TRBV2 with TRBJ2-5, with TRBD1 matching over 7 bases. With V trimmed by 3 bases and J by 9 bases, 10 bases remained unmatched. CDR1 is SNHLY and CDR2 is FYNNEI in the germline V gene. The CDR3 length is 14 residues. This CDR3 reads CASSDRGTAIAQYF. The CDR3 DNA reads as TGTGCCAGCAGTGACCGTGGGACAGCCATAGCCCAGTACTTC.

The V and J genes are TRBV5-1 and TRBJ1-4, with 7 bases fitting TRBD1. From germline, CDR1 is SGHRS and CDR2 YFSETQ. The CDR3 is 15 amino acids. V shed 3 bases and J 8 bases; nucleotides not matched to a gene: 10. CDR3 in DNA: TGCGCCAGCAGCTCAGATACAGGGGTGGAAGAAAAACTGTTTTTT. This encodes CASSSDTGVEEKLFF.

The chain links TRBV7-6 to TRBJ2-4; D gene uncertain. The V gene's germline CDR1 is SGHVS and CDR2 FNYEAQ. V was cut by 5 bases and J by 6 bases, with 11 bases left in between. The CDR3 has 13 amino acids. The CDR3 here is CASSPDPSNIQYF. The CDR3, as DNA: TGTGCCAGCAGCCCGGACCCTTCAAACATTCAGTACTTC.

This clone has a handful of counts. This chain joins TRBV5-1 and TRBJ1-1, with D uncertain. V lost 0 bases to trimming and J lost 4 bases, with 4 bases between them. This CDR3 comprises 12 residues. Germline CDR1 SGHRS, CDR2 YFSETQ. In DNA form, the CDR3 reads TGCGCCAGCAGCTTGGAAAGCACTGAAGCTTTCTTT. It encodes CASSLESTEAFF.

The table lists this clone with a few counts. Here the CDR3 reads CASKRGTTNEKLFF. As DNA, the CDR3 is TGTGCCAGCAAAAGGGGGACAACTAATGAAAAACTGTTTTTT. V gene TRBV27 combines with J gene TRBJ1-4; D perhaps matches TRBD1 (6 bases). The ends were cut back, 7 bases at V and 0 bases at J, with 9 bases in the middle. CDR3 length: 14 residues. Germline-derived CDR1 and CDR2 are MNHEY and SMNVEV (reference sequence).

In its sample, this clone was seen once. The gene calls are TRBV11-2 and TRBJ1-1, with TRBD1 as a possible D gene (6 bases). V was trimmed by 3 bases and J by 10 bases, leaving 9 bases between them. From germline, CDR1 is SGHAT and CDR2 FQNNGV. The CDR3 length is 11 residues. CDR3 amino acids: CASSFKGVAFF. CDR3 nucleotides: TGTGCCAGCAGCTTTAAGGGGGTAGCTTTCTTT.

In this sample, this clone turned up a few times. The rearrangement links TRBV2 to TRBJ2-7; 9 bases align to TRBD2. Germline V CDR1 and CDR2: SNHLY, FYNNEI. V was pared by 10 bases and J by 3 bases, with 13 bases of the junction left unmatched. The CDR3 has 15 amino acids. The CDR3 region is CAIPRGTSRLYEQYF. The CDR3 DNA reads TGTGCCATCCCTAGGGGGACTAGCAGACTCTACGAGCAGTACTTC.

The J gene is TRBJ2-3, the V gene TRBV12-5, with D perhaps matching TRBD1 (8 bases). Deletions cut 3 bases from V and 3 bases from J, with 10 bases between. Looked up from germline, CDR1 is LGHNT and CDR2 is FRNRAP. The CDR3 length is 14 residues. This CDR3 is CASGLQGGTDTQYF. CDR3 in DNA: TGTGCTAGTGGTTTACAGGGGGGGACAGATACGCAGTATTTT.

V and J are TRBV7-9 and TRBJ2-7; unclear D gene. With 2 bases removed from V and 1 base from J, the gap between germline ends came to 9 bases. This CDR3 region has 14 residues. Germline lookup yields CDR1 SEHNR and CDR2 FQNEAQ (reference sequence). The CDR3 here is CASSLPGPSYEQYF. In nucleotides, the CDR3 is TGTGCCAGCAGCTTACCCGGGCCTTCCTACGAGCAGTACTTC.

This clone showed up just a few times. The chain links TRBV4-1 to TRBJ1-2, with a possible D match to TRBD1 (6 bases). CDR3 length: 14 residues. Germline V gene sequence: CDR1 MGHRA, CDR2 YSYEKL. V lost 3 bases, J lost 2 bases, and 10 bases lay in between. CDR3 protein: CASSHQGRNYGYTF. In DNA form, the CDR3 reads TGCGCCAGCAGCCATCAGGGGCGCAACTATGGCTACACCTTC.

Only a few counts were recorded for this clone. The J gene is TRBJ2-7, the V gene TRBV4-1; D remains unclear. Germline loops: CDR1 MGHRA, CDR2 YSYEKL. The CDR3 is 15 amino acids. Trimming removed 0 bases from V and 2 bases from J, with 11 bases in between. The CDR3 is CASSQDSAVPYEQYF. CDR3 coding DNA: TGCGCCAGCAGCCAAGATTCGGCGGTCCCCTACGAGCAGTACTTC.

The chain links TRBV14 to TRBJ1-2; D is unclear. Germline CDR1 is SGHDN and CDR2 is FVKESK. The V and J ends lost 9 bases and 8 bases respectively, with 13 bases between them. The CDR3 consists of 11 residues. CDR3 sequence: CASGAAVGYTF. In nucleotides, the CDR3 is TGTGCCAGTGGAGCGGCGGTGGGCTACACCTTC.

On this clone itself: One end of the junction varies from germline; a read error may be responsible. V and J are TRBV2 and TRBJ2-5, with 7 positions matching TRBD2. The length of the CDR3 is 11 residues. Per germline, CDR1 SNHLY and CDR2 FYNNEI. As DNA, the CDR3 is TGTGCCAGCAGTGGGGGGGGAGGCCCGGACTTC. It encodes CASSGGGGPDF.

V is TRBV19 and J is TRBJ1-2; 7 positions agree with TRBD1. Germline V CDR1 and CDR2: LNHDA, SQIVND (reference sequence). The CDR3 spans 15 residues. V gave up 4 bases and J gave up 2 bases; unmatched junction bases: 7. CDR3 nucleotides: TGTGCCAGTAGTACCCGGGACAGTGTCAACTATGGCTACACCTTC. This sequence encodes CASSTRDSVNYGYTF.

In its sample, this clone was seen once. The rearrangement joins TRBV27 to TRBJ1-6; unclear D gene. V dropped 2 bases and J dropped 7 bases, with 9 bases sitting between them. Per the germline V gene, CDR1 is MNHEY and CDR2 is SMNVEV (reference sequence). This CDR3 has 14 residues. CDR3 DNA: TGTGCCAGCAGTTTAGGACGGTTAAATTCACCCCTCCACTTT. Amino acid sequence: CASSLGRLNSPLHF.

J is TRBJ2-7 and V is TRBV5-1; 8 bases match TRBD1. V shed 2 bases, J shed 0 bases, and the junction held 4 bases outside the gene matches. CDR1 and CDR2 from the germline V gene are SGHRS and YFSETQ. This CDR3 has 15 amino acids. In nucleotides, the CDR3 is TGCGCCAGCAGCTTTATTACAGGGGGCTCCTACGAGCAGTACTTC. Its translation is CASSFITGGSYEQYF.

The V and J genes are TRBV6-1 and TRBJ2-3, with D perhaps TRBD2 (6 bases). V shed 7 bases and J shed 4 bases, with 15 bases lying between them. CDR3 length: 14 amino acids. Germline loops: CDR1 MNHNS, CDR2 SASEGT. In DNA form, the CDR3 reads TGTGCCAGCACGAGATCTTCGGGGGCAGATACGCAGTATTTT. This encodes CASTRSSGADTQYF.